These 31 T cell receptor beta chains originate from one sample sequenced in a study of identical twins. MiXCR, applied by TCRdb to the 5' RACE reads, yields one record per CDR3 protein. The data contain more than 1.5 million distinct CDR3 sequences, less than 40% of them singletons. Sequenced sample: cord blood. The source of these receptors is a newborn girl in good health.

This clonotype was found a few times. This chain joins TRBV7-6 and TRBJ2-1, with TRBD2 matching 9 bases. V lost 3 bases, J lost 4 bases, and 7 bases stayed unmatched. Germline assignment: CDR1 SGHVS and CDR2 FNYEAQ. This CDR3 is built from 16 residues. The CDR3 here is CASSLVLAGRYNEQFF. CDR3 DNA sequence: TGTGCCAGCAGCTTGGTTCTAGCGGGAAGGTACAATGAGCAGTTCTTC. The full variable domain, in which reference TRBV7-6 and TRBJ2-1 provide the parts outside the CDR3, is GAGVSQSPRYKVTKRGQDVALRCDPISGHVSLYWYRQALGQGPEFLTYFNYEAQQDKSGLPNDRFSAERPEGSISTLTIQRTEQRDSAMYRCASSLVLAGRYNEQFFGPGTRLTVL.

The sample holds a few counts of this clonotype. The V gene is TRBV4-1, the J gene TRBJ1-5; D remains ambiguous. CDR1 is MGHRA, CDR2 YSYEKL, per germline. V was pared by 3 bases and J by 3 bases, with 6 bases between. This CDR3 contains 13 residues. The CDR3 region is CASSHALNQPQHF. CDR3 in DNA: TGCGCCAGCAGCCACGCACTCAATCAGCCCCAGCATTTT.

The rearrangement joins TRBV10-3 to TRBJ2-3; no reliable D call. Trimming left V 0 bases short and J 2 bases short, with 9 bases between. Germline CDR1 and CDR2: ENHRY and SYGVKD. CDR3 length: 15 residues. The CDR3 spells CAISESSVLTDTQYF. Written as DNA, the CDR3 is TGTGCCATCAGTGAGTCAAGTGTCCTCACAGATACGCAGTATTTT.

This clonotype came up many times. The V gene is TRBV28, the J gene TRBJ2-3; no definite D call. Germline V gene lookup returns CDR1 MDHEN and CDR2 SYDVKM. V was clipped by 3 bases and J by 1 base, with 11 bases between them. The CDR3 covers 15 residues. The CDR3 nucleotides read TGTGCCAGCAGTTTGGTGCGGAAACGCACAGATACGCAGTATTTT. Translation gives CASSLVRKRTDTQYF.

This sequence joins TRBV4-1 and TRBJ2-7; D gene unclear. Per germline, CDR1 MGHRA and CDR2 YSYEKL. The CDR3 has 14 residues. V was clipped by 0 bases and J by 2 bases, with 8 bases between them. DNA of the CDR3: TGCGCCAGCAGCCAAGACAAGGGAACCTACGAGCAGTACTTC. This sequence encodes CASSQDKGTYEQYF.

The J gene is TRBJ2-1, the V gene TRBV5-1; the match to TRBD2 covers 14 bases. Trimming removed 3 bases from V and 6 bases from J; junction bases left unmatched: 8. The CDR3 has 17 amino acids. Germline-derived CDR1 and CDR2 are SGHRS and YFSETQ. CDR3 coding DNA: TGCGCCAGCAGCTGGGCTGGGACTAGCGGGAGAGGCAATGAGCAGTTCTTC. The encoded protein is CASSWAGTSGRGNEQFF. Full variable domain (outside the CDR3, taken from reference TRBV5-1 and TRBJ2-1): KAGVTQTPRYLIKTRGQQVTLSCSPISGHRSVSWYQQTPGQGLQFLFEYFSETQRNKGNFPGRFSGRQFSNSRSEMNVSTLELGDSALYLCASSWAGTSGRGNEQFFGPGTRLTVL.

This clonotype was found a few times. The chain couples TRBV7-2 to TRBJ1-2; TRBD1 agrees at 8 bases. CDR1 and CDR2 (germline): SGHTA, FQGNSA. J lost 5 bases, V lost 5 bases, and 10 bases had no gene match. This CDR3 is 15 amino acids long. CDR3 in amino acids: CASSPGTGLGYGYTF. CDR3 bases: TGTGCCAGCAGCCCGGGGACAGGATTAGGGTATGGCTACACCTTC.

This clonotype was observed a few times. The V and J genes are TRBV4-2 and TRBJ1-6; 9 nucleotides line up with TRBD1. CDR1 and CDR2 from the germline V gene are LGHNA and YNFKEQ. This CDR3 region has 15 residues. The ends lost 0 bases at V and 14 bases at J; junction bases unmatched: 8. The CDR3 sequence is CASSQDRDRVPTLHF. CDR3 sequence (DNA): TGTGCCAGCAGCCAAGATAGGGACAGGGTCCCAACCCTCCACTTT.

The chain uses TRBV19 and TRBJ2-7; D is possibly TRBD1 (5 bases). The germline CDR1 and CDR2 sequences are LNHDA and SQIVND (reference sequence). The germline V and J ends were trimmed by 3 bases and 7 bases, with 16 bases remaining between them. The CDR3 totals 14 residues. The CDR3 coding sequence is TGTGCCAGTAGTATCTTAGACAGAAACAATGAGCAGTACTTC. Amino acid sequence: CASSILDRNNEQYF.

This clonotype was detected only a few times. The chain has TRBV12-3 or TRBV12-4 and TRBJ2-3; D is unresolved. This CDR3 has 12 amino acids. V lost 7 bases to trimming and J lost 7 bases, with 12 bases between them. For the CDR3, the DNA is TGTGCCAGCACCACGGGCCTTAATACGCAGTATTTT. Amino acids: CASTTGLNTQYF.

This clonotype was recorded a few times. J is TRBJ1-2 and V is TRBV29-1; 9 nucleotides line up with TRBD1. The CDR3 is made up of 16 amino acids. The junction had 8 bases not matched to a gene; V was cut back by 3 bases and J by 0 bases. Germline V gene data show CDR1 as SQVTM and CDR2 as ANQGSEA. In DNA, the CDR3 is TGCAGCGTTGAGGAACAGGGGGCTTCAGCTAACTATGGCTACACCTTC. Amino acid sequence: CSVEEQGASANYGYTF.

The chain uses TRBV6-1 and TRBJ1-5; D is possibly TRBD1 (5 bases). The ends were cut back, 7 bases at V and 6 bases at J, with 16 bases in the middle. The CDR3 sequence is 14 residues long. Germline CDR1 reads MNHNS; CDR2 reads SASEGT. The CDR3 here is CASKAGGITQPQHF. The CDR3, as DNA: TGTGCCAGCAAGGCGGGGGGAATTACTCAGCCCCAGCATTTT.

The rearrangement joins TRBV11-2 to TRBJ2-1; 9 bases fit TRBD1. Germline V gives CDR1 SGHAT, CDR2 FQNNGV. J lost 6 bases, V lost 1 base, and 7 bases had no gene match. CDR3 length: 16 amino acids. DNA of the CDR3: TGTGCCAGCAGCTTAGGTACAGGGGGCTTTGGCAATGAGCAGTTCTTC. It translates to CASSLGTGGFGNEQFF.

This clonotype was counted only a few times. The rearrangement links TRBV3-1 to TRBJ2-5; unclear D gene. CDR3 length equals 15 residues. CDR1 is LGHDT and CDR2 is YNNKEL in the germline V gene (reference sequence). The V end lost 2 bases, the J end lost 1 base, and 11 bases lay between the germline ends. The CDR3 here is CASSQHLGTQETQYF. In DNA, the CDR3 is TGTGCCAGCAGCCAACATCTAGGTACCCAAGAGACCCAGTACTTC.

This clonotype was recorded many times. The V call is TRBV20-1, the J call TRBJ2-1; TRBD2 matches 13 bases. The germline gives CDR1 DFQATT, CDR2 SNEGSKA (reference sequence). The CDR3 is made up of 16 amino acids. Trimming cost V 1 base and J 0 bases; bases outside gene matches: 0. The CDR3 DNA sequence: TGCAGTGCTAGAGGGACTAGCGGGAGCTCCTACAATGAGCAGTTCTTC. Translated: CSARGTSGSSYNEQFF.

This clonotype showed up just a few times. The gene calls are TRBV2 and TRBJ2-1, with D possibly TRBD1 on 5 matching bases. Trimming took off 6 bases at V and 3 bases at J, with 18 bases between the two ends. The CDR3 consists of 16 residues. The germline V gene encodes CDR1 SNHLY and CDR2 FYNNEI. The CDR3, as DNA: TGTGCCAGCAGCGGATTAAAGGGGCAAGGCTACAATGAGCAGTTCTTC. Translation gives CASSGLKGQGYNEQFF.

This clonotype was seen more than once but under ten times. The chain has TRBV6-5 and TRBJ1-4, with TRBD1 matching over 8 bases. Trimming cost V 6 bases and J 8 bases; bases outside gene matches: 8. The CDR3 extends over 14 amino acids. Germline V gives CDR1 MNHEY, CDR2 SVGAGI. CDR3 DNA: TGTGCCAGCAGAGACGGACAGGGCGGCGAAAAACTGTTTTTT. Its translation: CASRDGQGGEKLFF.

The CDR3 reads CASRKLTSGISYEQYF. The CDR3, as DNA: TGTGCCAGCAGGAAGTTGACTAGCGGGATCTCGTATGAGCAGTACTTC. The V call is TRBV6-1, the J call TRBJ2-7; TRBD2 matches at 11 bases. This CDR3 spans 16 amino acids. Germline V gene data show CDR1 as MNHNS and CDR2 as SASEGT. V lost 6 bases to trimming and J lost 7 bases; unmatched junction nucleotides: 14.

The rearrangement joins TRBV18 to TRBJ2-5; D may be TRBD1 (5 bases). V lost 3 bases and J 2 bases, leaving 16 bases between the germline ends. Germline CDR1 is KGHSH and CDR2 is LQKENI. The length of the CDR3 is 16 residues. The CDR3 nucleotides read TGTGCCAGCTCACCTAGACATTCAGGGATACAAGAGACCCAGTACTTC. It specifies CASSPRHSGIQETQYF.

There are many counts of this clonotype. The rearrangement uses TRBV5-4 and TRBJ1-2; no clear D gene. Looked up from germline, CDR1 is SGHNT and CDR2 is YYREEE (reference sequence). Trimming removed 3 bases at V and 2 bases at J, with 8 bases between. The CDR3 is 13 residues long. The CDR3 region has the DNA TGTGCCAGCAGCTCCGGACTCAACTATGGCTACACCTTC. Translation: CASSSGLNYGYTF.

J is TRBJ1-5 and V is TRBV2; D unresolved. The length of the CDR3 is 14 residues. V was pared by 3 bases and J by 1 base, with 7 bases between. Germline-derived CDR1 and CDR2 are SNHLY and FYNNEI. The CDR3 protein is CASSDLSSNQPQHF. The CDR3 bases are TGTGCCAGCAGTGATCTTTCGAGCAATCAGCCCCAGCATTTT.

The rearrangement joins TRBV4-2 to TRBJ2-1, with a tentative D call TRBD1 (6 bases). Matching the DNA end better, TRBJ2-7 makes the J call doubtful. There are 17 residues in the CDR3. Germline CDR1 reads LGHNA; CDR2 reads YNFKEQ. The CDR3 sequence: CASSQDRVGASYNEQYF. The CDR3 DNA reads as TGTGCCAGCAGCCAAGATAGGGTGGGGGCCTCCTACAATGAGCAGTACTTC.

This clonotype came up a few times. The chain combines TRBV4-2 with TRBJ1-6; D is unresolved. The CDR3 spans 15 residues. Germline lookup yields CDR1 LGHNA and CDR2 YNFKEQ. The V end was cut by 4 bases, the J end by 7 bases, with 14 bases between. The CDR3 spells CASSRDERVNSPLHF. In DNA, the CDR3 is TGTGCCAGCAGCCGTGACGAACGGGTAAATTCACCCCTCCACTTT.

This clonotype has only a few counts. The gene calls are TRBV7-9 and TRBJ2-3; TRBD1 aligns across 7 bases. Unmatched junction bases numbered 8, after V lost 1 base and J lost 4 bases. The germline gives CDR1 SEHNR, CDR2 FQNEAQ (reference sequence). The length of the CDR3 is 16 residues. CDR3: CASSLGARQGADTQYF. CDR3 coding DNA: TGTGCCAGCAGCTTAGGAGCCCGACAGGGCGCAGATACGCAGTATTTT. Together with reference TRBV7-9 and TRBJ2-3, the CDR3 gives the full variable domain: DTGVSQNPRHKITKRGQNVTFRCDPISEHNRLYWYRQTLGQGPEFLTYFQNEAQLEKSRLLSDRFSAERPKGSFSTLEIQRTEQGDSAMYLCASSLGARQGADTQYFGPGTRLTVL.

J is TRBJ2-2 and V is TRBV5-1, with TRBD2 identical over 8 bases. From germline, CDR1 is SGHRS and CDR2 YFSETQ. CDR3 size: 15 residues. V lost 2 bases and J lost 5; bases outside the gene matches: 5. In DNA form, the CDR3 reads TGCGCCAGCAGCTTACGAAGCGGGAGAACCGGGGAGCTGTTTTTT. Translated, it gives CASSLRSGRTGELFF.

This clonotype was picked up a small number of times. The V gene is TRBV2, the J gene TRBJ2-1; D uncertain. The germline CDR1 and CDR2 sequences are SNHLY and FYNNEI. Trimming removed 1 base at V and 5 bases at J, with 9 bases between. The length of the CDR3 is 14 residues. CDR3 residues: CASSEGAINNEQFF. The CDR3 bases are TGTGCCAGCAGTGAAGGGGCCATCAACAATGAGCAGTTCTTC.

This CDR3 reads CASTIGAEQFF. For the CDR3, the DNA is TGTGCCAGTACAATAGGAGCTGAGCAGTTCTTC. The chain recombines TRBV19 with TRBJ2-1; D gene unclear. The CDR3 loop spans 11 amino acids. Trimming stripped 7 bases from V and 9 bases from J, with 10 bases between. Germline V gene lookup returns CDR1 LNHDA and CDR2 SQIVND (reference sequence).

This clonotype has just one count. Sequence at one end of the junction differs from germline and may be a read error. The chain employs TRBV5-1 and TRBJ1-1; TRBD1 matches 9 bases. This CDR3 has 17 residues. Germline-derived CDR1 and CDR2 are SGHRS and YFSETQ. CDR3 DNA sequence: TGCGTCAGCAGCTTGGGGGGGACAGGGCTATTGAACACTGAAGCTTTCTTT. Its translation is CVSSLGGTGLLNTEAFF.

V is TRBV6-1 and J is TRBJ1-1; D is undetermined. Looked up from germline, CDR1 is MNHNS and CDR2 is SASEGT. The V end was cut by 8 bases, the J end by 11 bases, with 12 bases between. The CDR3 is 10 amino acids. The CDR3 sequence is CASGLVEAFF. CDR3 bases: TGTGCCAGCGGCCTCGTTGAGGCTTTCTTT.

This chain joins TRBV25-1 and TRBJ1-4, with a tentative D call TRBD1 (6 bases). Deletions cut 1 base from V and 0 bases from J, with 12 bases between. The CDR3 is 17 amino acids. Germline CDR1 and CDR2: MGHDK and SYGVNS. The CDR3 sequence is CASSEFPRGSTNEKLFF. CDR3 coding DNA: TGTGCCAGCAGTGAATTCCCCAGGGGTTCAACTAATGAAAAACTGTTTTTT.

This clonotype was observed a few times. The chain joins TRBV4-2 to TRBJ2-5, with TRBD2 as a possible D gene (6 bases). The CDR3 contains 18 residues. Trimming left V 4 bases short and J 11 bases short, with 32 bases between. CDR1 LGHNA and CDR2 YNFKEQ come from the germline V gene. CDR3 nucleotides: TGTGCCAGCAGCCCATGGGGGGTATCAATTTATGCTTACAATGAGCAGTACTTC. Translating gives CASSPWGVSIYAYNEQYF.